A selection of T cell receptor beta chains follows, all from one sample in a study of CD8+CD57+ T cells in acquired aplastic anemia. Via MiXCR, TCRdb re-called the reads, giving one row per CDR3 protein. The sample records fewer than 200,000 distinct CDR3 sequences, about 60% being singletons. The sequenced sample consisted of sorted CD4+, CD8+, or CD8+CD57+ T cells (not recorded which) from PBMCs. The receptors come from a human donor in good health. CDR3s leave out the opening cysteine and the closing phenylalanine or tryptophan.

>TRBV7-2|TRBJ1-2
ASSLDRPPRDGYT
>TRBV30|TRBJ2-1
AWSHGSTGNEQF
>TRBV7-6|TRBJ1-4
ASSLNTGGADEKLF
>TRBV12-3/TRBV12-4|TRBJ1-1
ASNQRDTNTEAF
>TRBV24-1|TRBJ2-3
ATSDLSDGKGADTQY
>TRBV20-1|TRBJ2-5
SAREGGEETQY
>TRBV7-7|TRBJ2-7
ASSPKLRGEQY
>TRBV7-9|TRBJ2-7
ASSLEGRERYEQY
>TRBV2|TRBJ1-1
ASSADTLNTEAF
>TRBV19|TRBJ2-1
ASSIDMGPHNEQF
>TRBV6-5|TRBJ1-6
ASSYSLAAGDSPLH
>TRBV7-9|TRBJ2-1
ASSHNGEQF
>TRBV24-1|TRBJ2-3
ATSESGTDTQY
>TRBV10-2|TRBJ2-2
ASSNLNTGELF
>TRBV20-1|TRBJ2-3
SARALLAGVTDTQY
>TRBV5-1|TRBJ2-1
ASSEQTSPNEQF
>TRBV20-1|TRBJ1-5
SAAVRGHSNQPQH
>TRBV7-9|TRBJ1-6
ASEGLDSPLH
>TRBV9|TRBJ2-2
ASSVNDRDTGELF
>TRBV12-5|TRBJ2-1
ASGTPEGSEQF